This T cell receptor (beta chain) was recovered during a study of OX40 agonist ivuxolimab in advanced cancers. In the study overall: Partial responses, seen in three patients, involved one hepatocellular carcinoma and two cutaneous melanomas.

Produced via immunoSEQ multiplex PCR; TCRdb's table is partial and in-frame only. The table shows over 35,000 clones, with 74% occurring only once. The V gene's germline CDR1 is SGHRS and CDR2 YFSETQ. The CDR3 spans 14 residues. V was pared by 0 bases and J by 3 bases, with 7 bases between. The source of this sequence is an adult with an advanced solid tumor such as melanoma, head and neck, liver or kidney cancer. The material was CD4+ or CD8+ T cells sorted from blood, obtained in a trial of the OX40 agonist ivuxolimab. This chain joins TRBV5-1 and TRBJ1-5; the D is unclear. As DNA, the CDR3 is TGCGCCAGCAGCTTGGGACCGGACAATCAGCCCCAGCATTTT. As protein: CASSLGPDNQPQHF.